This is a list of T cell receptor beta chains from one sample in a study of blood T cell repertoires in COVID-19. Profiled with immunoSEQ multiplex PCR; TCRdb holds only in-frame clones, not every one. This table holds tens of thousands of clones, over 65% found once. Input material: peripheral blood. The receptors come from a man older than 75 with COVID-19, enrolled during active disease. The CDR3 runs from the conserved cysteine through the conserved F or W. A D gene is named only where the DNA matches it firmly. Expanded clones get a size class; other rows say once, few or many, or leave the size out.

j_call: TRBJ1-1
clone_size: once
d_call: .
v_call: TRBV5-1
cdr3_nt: TGCGCCAGCAGCATGGACAGTAGTAACACTGAAGCTTTCTTT
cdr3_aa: CASSMDSSNTEAFF

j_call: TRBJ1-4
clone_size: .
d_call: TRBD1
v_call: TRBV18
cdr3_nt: TGTGCCAGCTCACCCCCGGGACAGCGAGACGAAAAACTGTTTTTT
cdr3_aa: CASSPPGQRDEKLFF

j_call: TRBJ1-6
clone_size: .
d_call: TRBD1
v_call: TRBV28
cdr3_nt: TGTGCCAGCAGTTTGCTACAGGGGGCTAATTCACCCCTCCACTTT
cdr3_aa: CASSLLQGANSPLHF

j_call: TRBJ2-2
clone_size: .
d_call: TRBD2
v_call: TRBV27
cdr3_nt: TGTGCCAGCAGTTTATCCAGCGGGGGGCTCAGCGGGGAGCTGTTTTTT
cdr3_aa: CASSLSSGGLSGELFF

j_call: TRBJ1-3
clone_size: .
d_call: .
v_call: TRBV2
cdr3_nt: TGTGCCAGCAGCAGGGATTACTCTGGAAACACCATATATTTT
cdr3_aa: CASSRDYSGNTIYF

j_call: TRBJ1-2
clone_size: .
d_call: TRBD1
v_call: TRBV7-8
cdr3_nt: TGTGCCAGCAGCTTGTTACCGGGACAGGGAAAAGCTAACTATGGCTACACCTTC
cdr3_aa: CASSLLPGQGKANYGYTF

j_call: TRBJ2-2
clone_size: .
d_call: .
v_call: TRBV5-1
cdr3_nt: TGCGCCAGCAGCTCGTCCCTCGCCGGGGAGCTGTTTTTT
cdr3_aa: CASSSSLAGELFF

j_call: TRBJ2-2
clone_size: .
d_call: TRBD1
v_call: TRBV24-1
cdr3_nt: TGTGCCACCTCGGGACAGGGATCCACCGGGGAGCTGTTTTTT
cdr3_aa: CATSGQGSTGELFF

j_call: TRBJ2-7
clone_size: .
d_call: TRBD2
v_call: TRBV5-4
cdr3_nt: TGTGCCAGCAGTCGATCGGGGGGCTACGAGCAGTACTTC
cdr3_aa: CASSRSGGYEQYF

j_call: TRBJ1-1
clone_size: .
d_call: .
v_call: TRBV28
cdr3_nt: TGTGCCAGCAGTTTACGGGGGGCAAATTCTATTGAAGCTTTCTTT
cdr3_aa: CASSLRGANSIEAFF

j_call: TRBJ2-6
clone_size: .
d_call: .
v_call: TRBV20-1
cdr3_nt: TGCAGTGCTAGTGGGGGCGATGGGGCCAACGTCCTGACTTTC
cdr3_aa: CSASGGDGANVLTF

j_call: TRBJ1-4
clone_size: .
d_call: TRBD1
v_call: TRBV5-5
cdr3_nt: TGTGCCAGTCGCCCCCAACAGGGGAGGAGTAATGAAAAACTGTTTTTT
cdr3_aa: CASRPQQGRSNEKLFF

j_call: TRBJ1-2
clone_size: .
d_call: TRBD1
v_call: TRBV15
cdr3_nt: TGTGCCACCCGGGACAGGCTCTATGGCTACACCTTC
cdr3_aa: CATRDRLYGYTF

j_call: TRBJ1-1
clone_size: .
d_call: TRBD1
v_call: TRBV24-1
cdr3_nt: TGTGCCGCCAGGCCCCGGACAGGGGACACTGAAGCTTTCTTT
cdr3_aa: CAARPRTGDTEAFF

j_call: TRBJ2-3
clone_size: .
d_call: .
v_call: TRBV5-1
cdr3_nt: TGCGCCAGCGCTATTAGCACAGATACGCAGTATTTT
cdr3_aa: CASAISTDTQYF

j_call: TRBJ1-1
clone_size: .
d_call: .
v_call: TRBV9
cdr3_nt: TGTGCCAGCAGCATGACGACAGGGAACACTGAAGCTTTCTTT
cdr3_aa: CASSMTTGNTEAFF

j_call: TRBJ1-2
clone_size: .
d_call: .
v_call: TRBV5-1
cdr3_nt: TGCGCCAGCAGCTTGGGTATCGCAGGGCCTAACTATGGCTACACCTTC
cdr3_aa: CASSLGIAGPNYGYTF

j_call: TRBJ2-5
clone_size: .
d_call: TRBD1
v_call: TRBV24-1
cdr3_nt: TGTGCCACCAGTGTTAGAACAGGGGTAGGGGAGACCCAGTACTTC
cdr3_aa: CATSVRTGVGETQYF

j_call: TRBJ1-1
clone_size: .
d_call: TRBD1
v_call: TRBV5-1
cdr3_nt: TGCGCCAGCAGCTGGAATGGACAGGGGAACACTGAAGCTTTCTTT
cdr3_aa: CASSWNGQGNTEAFF

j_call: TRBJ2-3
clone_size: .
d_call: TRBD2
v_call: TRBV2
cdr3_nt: TGTGCCAGCAGTGGGACTAGCGGGGGGACAGATACGCAGTATTTT
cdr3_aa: CASSGTSGGTDTQYF